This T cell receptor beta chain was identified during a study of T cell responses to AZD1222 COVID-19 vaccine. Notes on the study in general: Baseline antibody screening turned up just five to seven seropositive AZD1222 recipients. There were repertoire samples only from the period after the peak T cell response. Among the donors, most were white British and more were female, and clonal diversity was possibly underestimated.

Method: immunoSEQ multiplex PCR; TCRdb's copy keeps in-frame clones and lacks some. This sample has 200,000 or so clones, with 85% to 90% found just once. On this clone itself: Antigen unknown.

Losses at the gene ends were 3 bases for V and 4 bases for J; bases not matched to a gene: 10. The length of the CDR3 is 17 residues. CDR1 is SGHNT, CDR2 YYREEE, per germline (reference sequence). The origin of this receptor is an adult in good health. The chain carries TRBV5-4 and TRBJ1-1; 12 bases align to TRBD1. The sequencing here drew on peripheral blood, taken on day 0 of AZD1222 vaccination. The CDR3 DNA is TGTGCCAGCAGCTCGCGGGACAGGGGGCTGGGGGGCACTGAAGCTTTCTTT. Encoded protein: CASSSRDRGLGGTEAFF.